This T cell receptor (beta chain) was recovered during a study of shared clonotypes between healthy human individuals. This CDR3 contains 16 residues. V lost 3 bases, J lost 2 bases, and 17 bases lay in between. The germline gives CDR1 KGHSH, CDR2 LQKENI. For every subset, genomic DNA was evenly distributed across several immunoSEQ plates. Only in-frame clones appear in the TCRdb table, and some are missing; sequencing was by immunoSEQ multiplex PCR. The table shows 2 million to 2.5 million clones, with roughly 95% occurring only once. General study points: A small donor pool kept down the genetic and exposure-history diversity that was represented.

Points on this clone: Its antigen is unknown.

The sequenced sample consisted of naive CD4+ T cells sorted from blood. The subset is: CD45RA+ positively selected. V and J are TRBV18 and TRBJ2-7; D is perhaps TRBD2 (5 bases). This TCR came from a young man in good health. The CDR3 DNA reads as TGTGCCAGCTCACCGAGTCCCCCGGGAACCACCTACGAGCAGTACTTC. Amino acid sequence: CASSPSPPGTTYEQYF.